This T cell receptor (beta chain) came from a study of blood T cell repertoires in COVID-19. Study information: The origin of the acute and convalescent COVID-19 samples was the United States, Italy and Spain.

The germline CDR1 and CDR2 sequences are LGHDT and YNNKEL (reference sequence). Trimming took 4 bases from V and 8 from J, leaving 8 bases between them. The CDR3 extends over 12 amino acids. Sequencing was performed with immunoSEQ multiplex PCR; in TCRdb, only in-frame clones are kept and a portion is missing. The sample lists 100,000 to 150,000 clones, 78% seen once, with over 2% in the top ten. The clonotype originates from a man between 65 and 85 years old with acute or convalescent COVID-19. This chain uses TRBV3-1 (or the pseudogene TRBV3-2) with TRBJ2-2; D is perhaps TRBD1 (6 bases). Sequenced: peripheral blood. The CDR3 sequence: CASSPQGGELFF. CDR3 coding DNA: TGTGCCAGCAGCCCCCAGGGGGGGGAGCTGTTTTTT.